This T cell receptor (beta chain) stems from a study of CD8 T cells in Susac syndrome. A quantity of about 0.5 to 1 ug RNA underwent reverse transcription using random hexamers. It was immunoSEQ multiplex PCR that amplified TCR beta CDR3 across 54 Vbeta and 13 Jbeta. TCRdb re-derived calls from the immunoSEQ multiplex PCR reads in MiXCR, one entry per CDR3 protein. The sample consists of over 130,000 distinct CDR3 sequences, approximately 95% of them appearing once. Looked up from germline, CDR1 is SGHTA and CDR2 is FQGNSA. Trimming cost V 3 bases and J 4 bases; bases outside gene matches: 3. There are 14 residues in the CDR3. Purification of the CD8+ and CD4+ T cells relied on negative isolation, and TEMRA cells underwent FACS enrichment.

This clonotype was obtained from a human donor with multiple sclerosis. Sequenced material: CD4+ T cells from PBMCs. V is TRBV7-2 and J is TRBJ1-1, with 9 bases aligning to TRBD1. Written as DNA, the CDR3 is TGTGCCAGCAGCTTTACAGGGGGCCCCACTGAAGCTTTCTTT. Its protein product is CASSFTGGPTEAFF.